Presented here are 9 T cell receptor beta chains from one specimen sequenced in a study of T-cell reconstitution after alpha-beta-depleted transplantation in children. As it was prepared, the TCRbeta library received unique molecular identifiers. Each CDR3 protein gets one entry after TCRdb re-called the PCR reads with MiXCR. This table has approximately 230,000 distinct CDR3 sequences, under 30% appearing once. The source material was PBMCs, mostly from graft donor cells, sampled 360 days after TCRalphabeta/CD19-depleted stem cell transplant. The receptor set was obtained from a female patient aged 2-15 years who had a stem cell transplant for congenital amegakaryocytic thrombocytopenia, so the T cells may come from the graft donor.

The V gene is TRBV20-1, the J gene TRBJ2-1; 8 bases align to TRBD2. Germline trimming cut 6 bases from V and 7 bases from J; bases unmatched to any gene: 14. Per the germline V gene, CDR1 is DFQATT and CDR2 is SNEGSKA (reference sequence). The CDR3 spans 15 residues. CDR3 sequence: CSANRGGHMRNEQFF. The DNA of the CDR3 is TGCAGTGCAAACCGGGGGGGCCATATGAGGAATGAGCAGTTCTTC.

The sample holds many counts of this clonotype. The chain combines TRBV12-3 or TRBV12-4 with TRBJ2-4; tentative D call: TRBD1 (5 bases). Trimming stripped 5 bases from V and 3 bases from J, with 11 bases between. The CDR3 is 14 residues long. The CDR3 loop reads CASSAGYGKNIQYF. CDR3 coding DNA: TGTGCCAGCAGTGCAGGGTATGGCAAAAACATTCAGTACTTC.

The CDR3 reads CASSPRNRDYGYTF. The CDR3 DNA reads as TGTGCCAGCTCACCGAGGAACAGAGACTATGGCTACACCTTC. This sequence joins TRBV18 and TRBJ1-2; no clear D gene. V lost 3 bases to trimming and J lost 3 bases, with 11 bases between them. Germline V CDR1 and CDR2: KGHSH, LQKENI. The CDR3 runs to 14 residues.

This chain uses TRBV3-1 with TRBJ2-6, with TRBD1 matching 9 bases. CDR1 and CDR2 (germline): LGHDT, YNNKEL (reference sequence). This CDR3 contains 14 residues. V was clipped by 3 bases and J by 11 bases; unmatched bases: 5. The CDR3 sequence is CASSQAGQGHVLTF. As DNA, the CDR3 is TGTGCCAGCAGCCAGGCGGGACAGGGCCACGTCCTGACTTTC.

The chain joins TRBV7-3 to TRBJ2-7; no definite D call. Per germline, CDR1 SGHTA and CDR2 FQGTGA. The V gene lost 1 base and the J gene lost 3 bases, with 10 bases spanning the gap. The CDR3 contains 14 residues. This chain's CDR3 is CASSLSTPLYEQYF. DNA for the CDR3: TGTGCCAGCAGCTTAAGCACCCCCCTCTACGAGCAGTACTTC.

V and J are TRBV7-8 and TRBJ2-2, with D hard to call. Trimming removed 4 bases at V and 1 base at J, with 10 bases between. Germline CDR1 SGHVS, CDR2 FQNEAQ. The length of the CDR3 is 15 residues. This CDR3 is CASSSPQRNTGELFF. In nucleotides, the CDR3 is TGTGCCAGCAGCTCCCCGCAGAGGAACACCGGGGAGCTGTTTTTT.

V gene TRBV29-1 combines with J gene TRBJ1-4; D is unclear. This CDR3 has 12 residues. Germline CDR1 and CDR2: SQVTM and ANQGSEA. Trimming shortened V by 4 bases and J by 8 bases, and 11 bases separated the two germline ends. DNA for the CDR3: TGCAGCGTTGTGGTTGCGGGGGAAAAACTGTTTTTT. Translated, it gives CSVVVAGEKLFF.

The V and J genes are TRBV5-5 and TRBJ2-3; D is possibly TRBD1 (6 bases). This CDR3 is built from 16 residues. V lost 0 bases and J lost 3, with 14 bases in between. Germline V gene data show CDR1 as SGHKS and CDR2 as YYEKEE (reference sequence). The chain's CDR3 is CASSLAIVQGTDTQYF. CDR3 in DNA: TGTGCCAGCAGCTTGGCCATCGTCCAGGGGACAGATACGCAGTATTTT.

This clonotype came up a few times. This chain links TRBV10-3 with TRBJ2-7, with D perhaps TRBD2 (6 bases). Per the germline V gene, CDR1 is ENHRY and CDR2 is SYGVKD. V dropped 7 bases and J dropped 4 bases, with 11 bases sitting between them. This CDR3 contains 12 residues. As DNA, the CDR3 is TGTGCCATCAAGCAGAGCGGGTACGAGCAGTACTTC. Its protein is CAIKQSGYEQYF.